The next 28 T cell receptor beta chains were all read from a single sample in a study of T cells in Graves' hyperthyroidism and ophthalmopathy. RNA transcripts served as the template for amplifying TCR beta CDR3 regions. The HTBI primer set served for first-round RT-PCR of the TCR CDR3. TCRdb redid the calling of the multiplex PCR reads with MiXCR, one entry per CDR3 protein. The sample gives about 350,000 distinct CDR3 sequences, less than 20% of which show up once; 15% is in the top ten. The sample taken for sequencing was blood. The source of these receptors is a woman aged 40 to 49 with Graves' ophthalmopathy.

This clonotype was counted only a few times. This rearrangement joins TRBV25-1 to TRBJ1-2, with a weak D call TRBD1 (6 bases). CDR3 length: 13 residues. Germline assignment: CDR1 MGHDK and CDR2 SYGVNS. Trimming took 6 bases from V and 6 from J, leaving 14 bases between them. CDR3 in amino acids: CASRQQGFDGYTF. Written as DNA, the CDR3 is TGTGCCAGCAGACAACAGGGATTTGATGGCTACACCTTC.

This clonotype was detected ten times or more. The genes are TRBV11-1 and TRBJ2-2; D might be TRBD2 (5 bases). Germline V gives CDR1 SGHAT, CDR2 FQDESV (reference sequence). This CDR3 has 15 residues. Trimming shortened V by 5 bases and J by 3 bases, and 13 bases separated the two germline ends. Written as DNA, the CDR3 is TGTGCCAGCAGCCCCCGCGGGCGGGACACCGGGGAGCTGTTTTTT. Translation gives CASSPRGRDTGELFF.

The gene calls are TRBV15 and TRBJ1-3, with 7 bases identical to TRBD1. Germline V gene lookup returns CDR1 LNHNV and CDR2 YYDKDF (reference sequence). V trimming: 5 bases; J trimming: 3 bases; junction bases outside the gene matches: 10. The CDR3 has 16 residues. The CDR3: CATSVSDRIHGNTIYF. In DNA form, the CDR3 reads TGTGCCACCAGCGTTTCGGACAGGATACATGGAAACACCATATATTTT. Based on the CDR3 plus reference TRBV15 and TRBJ1-3, the full variable domain is DAMVIQNPRYQVTQFGKPVTLSCSQTLNHNVMYWYQQKSSQAPKLLFHYYDKDFNNEADTPDNFQSRRPNTSFCFLDIRSPGLGDTAMYLCATSVSDRIHGNTIYFGEGSWLTVV.

The chain uses TRBV18 and TRBJ2-7, with D possibly being TRBD2 (6 bases). The germline V gene encodes CDR1 KGHSH and CDR2 LQKENI. The CDR3 contains 14 residues. Trimming removed 6 bases at V and 5 bases at J, with 17 bases between. The CDR3 spells CASSAVGGVNEQYF. The CDR3 DNA follows: TGTGCCAGCTCCGCCGTCGGGGGAGTTAACGAGCAGTACTTC.

The rearrangement uses TRBV30 and TRBJ1-1; D unclear. In germline, CDR1 is GTSNPN, CDR2 SVGIG (reference sequence). The V end lost 2 bases, the J end lost 5 bases, and 9 bases lay between the germline ends. The length of the CDR3 is 12 residues. The CDR3 loop reads CAWSFVRTEAFF. The CDR3 DNA is TGTGCCTGGAGTTTCGTCCGGACTGAAGCTTTCTTT.

In this sample, this clonotype turned up many times. This chain uses TRBV12-3 or TRBV12-4 with TRBJ1-3; D gene uncertain. The length of the CDR3 is 14 residues. V gave up 6 bases and J gave up 0 bases, with 9 bases separating them. This CDR3 reads CASSHTSSGNTIYF. DNA of the CDR3: TGTGCCAGCAGCCATACAAGCTCTGGAAACACCATATATTTT.

Of note for this clonotype: A much larger clone is a single base away; this may be a read error. The rearrangement joins TRBV12-3 or TRBV12-4 to TRBJ1-1, with D perhaps matching TRBD1 (5 bases). This CDR3 contains 12 residues. Trimming pared 5 bases from V and 10 bases from J, leaving 14 bases between. The CDR3 loop is CASSATARGAFF. The CDR3, as DNA: TGTGCCAGCAGTGCCACGGCGAGGGGAGCTTTCTTT.

This clonotype appeared many times. The chain is built from TRBV11-2 and TRBJ2-6; D is perhaps TRBD1 (5 bases). V lost 8 bases, J lost 4 bases, and 15 bases lay in between. The CDR3 is 15 residues long. In germline, CDR1 is SGHAT, CDR2 FQNNGV. The CDR3 spells CASGHLIGGANVLTF. DNA of the CDR3: TGTGCCAGCGGACATTTGATCGGCGGGGCCAACGTCCTGACTTTC. Full variable domain (remainder filled in from reference TRBV11-2 and TRBJ2-6): EAGVAQSPRYKIIEKRQSVAFWCNPISGHATLYWYQQILGQGPKLLIQFQNNGVVDDSQLPKDRFSAERLKGVDSTLKIQPAKLEDSAVYLCASGHLIGGANVLTFGAGSRLTVL.

This clonotype was counted ten times or more. V and J are TRBV6-1 and TRBJ1-5; D is perhaps TRBD1 (6 bases). The CDR3 covers 13 residues. Germline V gene lookup returns CDR1 MNHNS and CDR2 SASEGT. Trimming shortened V by 10 bases and J by 4 bases, and 14 bases separated the two germline ends. The CDR3 nucleotides are TGTGCCACTAGACAGGACATTAATCAGCCCCAGCATTTT. Its protein product is CATRQDINQPQHF.

This clonotype was seen many times. The rearrangement links TRBV5-4 to TRBJ2-7; 8 positions match TRBD2. The J segment lost 2 bases and the V segment lost 5 bases, leaving 12 bases of the junction unmatched. This CDR3 is built from 16 residues. From germline, CDR1 is SGHNT and CDR2 YYREEE (reference sequence). CDR3 in amino acids: CASSSFDSGRPYEQYF. The CDR3, as DNA: TGTGCCAGCAGTTCCTTTGACAGCGGGAGACCCTACGAGCAGTACTTC.

This clonotype was seen more than once but under ten times. The V call is TRBV7-3, the J call TRBJ2-2, with TRBD2 identical over 10 bases. V was pared by 5 bases and J by 4 bases, with 7 bases of the junction left unmatched. The CDR3 spans 16 residues. CDR1 is SGHTA and CDR2 is FQGTGA in the germline V gene. DNA of the CDR3: TGTGCCAGCAGCGAAACGGGACTAGCGACCACCGGGGAGCTGTTTTTT. Amino acid sequence: CASSETGLATTGELFF. Using reference TRBV7-3 and TRBJ2-2 for the parts outside the CDR3, the full variable domain is GAGVSQTPSNKVTEKGKYVELRCDPISGHTALYWYRQSLGQGPEFLIYFQGTGAADDSGLPNDRFFAVRPEGSVSTLKIQRTERGDSAVYLCASSETGLATTGELFFGEGSRLTVL.

Ten or more counts support this clonotype. V gene TRBV28 combines with J gene TRBJ1-5; no clear D gene. The CDR3 runs to 15 residues. V lost 5 bases and J 5 bases, leaving 16 bases between the germline ends. Looked up from germline, CDR1 is MDHEN and CDR2 is SYDVKM. CDR3 sequence (DNA): TGTGCCAGCAGTCCAGGCGGGTACGGGGATCAGCCCCAGCATTTT. Protein product: CASSPGGYGDQPQHF.

This clonotype was counted ten times or more. The chain combines TRBV7-9 with TRBJ2-1; no reliable D call. This CDR3 has 13 residues. The V end lost 1 base, the J end lost 2 bases, and 3 bases lay between the germline ends. Per germline, CDR1 SEHNR and CDR2 FQNEAQ (reference sequence). The DNA of the CDR3 is TGTGCCAGCAGCTTAGACGCCTACAATGAGCAGTTCTTC. The encoded protein is CASSLDAYNEQFF. Full variable domain (outside the CDR3, taken from reference TRBV7-9 and TRBJ2-1): DTGVSQNPRHKITKRGQNVTFRCDPISEHNRLYWYRQTLGQGPEFLTYFQNEAQLEKSRLLSDRFSAERPKGSFSTLEIQRTEQGDSAMYLCASSLDAYNEQFFGPGTRLTVL.

This clonotype has a count of ten or more. The rearrangement joins TRBV27 to TRBJ2-5, with no clear D. Germline assignment: CDR1 MNHEY and CDR2 SMNVEV (reference sequence). Trimming removed 4 bases at V and 4 bases at J, with 10 bases between. The CDR3 has 13 amino acids. CDR3 amino acids: CASSWAARETQYF. The CDR3 coding sequence is TGTGCCAGCAGTTGGGCAGCGCGAGAGACCCAGTACTTC.

In its sample, this clonotype was seen many times. The J gene is TRBJ2-2, the V gene TRBV27; D remains unclear. The CDR3 spans 13 residues. V was shortened by 3 bases and J by 8 bases, with 10 bases between the two germline ends. From germline, CDR1 is MNHEY and CDR2 SMNVEV (reference sequence). CDR3 coding DNA: TGTGCCAGCAGTTTGCCGGTTTCAGGGGAGCTGTTTTTT. It is translated as CASSLPVSGELFF.

This clonotype came up many times. The chain combines TRBV5-1 with TRBJ1-1, with 7 nucleotides matching TRBD1. Trimming took 7 bases from V and 0 from J; bases not matched to a gene: 9. CDR1 and CDR2 (germline): SGHRS, YFSETQ. The CDR3 covers 15 residues. CDR3 region: CASSWDSSMNTEAFF. The CDR3 region has the DNA TGCGCCAGCTCCTGGGACAGCTCCATGAACACTGAAGCTTTCTTT. The complete variable domain, with remaining parts taken from reference TRBV5-1 and TRBJ1-1, reads KAGVTQTPRYLIKTRGQQVTLSCSPISGHRSVSWYQQTPGQGLQFLFEYFSETQRNKGNFPGRFSGRQFSNSRSEMNVSTLELGDSALYLCASSWDSSMNTEAFFGQGTRLTVV.

The V gene is TRBV6-1, the J gene TRBJ2-5; 7 bases map to TRBD2. The CDR3 consists of 14 residues. Trimming took 6 bases from V and 4 from J; bases not matched to a gene: 8. Germline loops: CDR1 MNHNS, CDR2 SASEGT. The CDR3 DNA is TGTGCCAGCAGGGGAGCGGGAAGATTAGAGACCCAGTACTTC. It specifies CASRGAGRLETQYF.

This clonotype occurred many times. The V and J genes are TRBV6-2 or TRBV6-3 and TRBJ2-5, with TRBD1 matching 10 bases. CDR1 MNHEY and CDR2 SVGEGT come from the germline V gene. V shed 7 bases, J shed 0 bases, and the junction held 8 bases outside the gene matches. The CDR3 consists of 16 residues. The CDR3 loop is CASMGDRGQYQETQYF. CDR3 sequence (DNA): TGTGCCAGCATGGGGGACAGGGGACAGTACCAAGAGACCCAGTACTTC.

This clonotype was detected many times. The chain employs TRBV20-1 and TRBJ1-5; D gene ambiguous. The CDR3 is made up of 16 amino acids. Germline CDR1 and CDR2: DFQATT and SNEGSKA (reference sequence). Trimming left V 0 bases short and J 1 base short, with 13 bases between. For the CDR3, the DNA is TGCAGTGCTAGAGAAGGGTCAGGTTTAAGCAATCAGCCCCAGCATTTT. Translating gives CSAREGSGLSNQPQHF.

In this sample, this clonotype turned up many times. The rearrangement links TRBV19 to TRBJ2-5; D tentatively reads TRBD1 or TRBD2 (6 bases each). Germline-derived CDR1 and CDR2 are LNHDA and SQIVND (reference sequence). The CDR3 spans 16 residues. With 6 bases removed from V and 1 base from J, the gap between germline ends came to 18 bases. The CDR3 DNA sequence: TGTGCCAGTAGGCGGAGGGGGGCATCGTCCCAAGAGACCCAGTACTTC. This translates into CASRRRGASSQETQYF.

The chain combines TRBV6-1 with TRBJ2-7; possibly TRBD2 for D (6 bases). Trimming took off 11 bases at V and 0 bases at J, with 14 bases between the two ends. Germline CDR1 reads MNHNS; CDR2 reads SASEGT. The CDR3 is 13 residues long. CDR3 sequence (DNA): TGTGCCTCCGCCGCGGGGCCCTCCTACGAGCAGTACTTC. Its protein product is CASAAGPSYEQYF.

V usage is TRBV28 and J usage is TRBJ2-6, with 7 bases that match TRBD2. Trimming took 7 bases from V and 3 from J; bases not matched to a gene: 9. Germline V lookup: CDR1 MDHEN, CDR2 SYDVKM. The CDR3 loop spans 16 amino acids. CDR3 sequence: CASINGGGDGANVLTF. The CDR3 DNA reads as TGTGCCAGCATCAACGGGGGAGGGGATGGGGCCAACGTCCTGACTTTC.

This clonotype was observed many times. The genes are TRBV10-3 and TRBJ2-5; D not resolved. Germline lookup yields CDR1 ENHRY and CDR2 SYGVKD. This CDR3 region has 12 residues. The V end lost 0 bases, the J end lost 4 bases, and 3 bases lay between the germline ends. CDR3 amino acids: CAISESGETQYF. The CDR3 DNA reads as TGTGCCATCAGTGAGTCGGGAGAGACCCAGTACTTC.

This clonotype came up many times. The chain carries TRBV2 and TRBJ1-1; TRBD1 is a possible D gene (6 bases). The V end lost 7 bases, the J end lost 4 bases, and 10 bases lay between the germline ends. This CDR3 has 12 residues. CDR1 and CDR2 (germline): SNHLY, FYNNEI. This CDR3 reads CASKRRGTEAFF. The CDR3 DNA is TGTGCCAGCAAACGCAGGGGCACTGAAGCTTTCTTT.

The chain combines TRBV6-1 with TRBJ2-7, with TRBD1 identical over 7 bases. Per germline, CDR1 MNHNS and CDR2 SASEGT. This CDR3 has 14 amino acids. Trimming removed 6 bases from V and 3 bases from J; junction bases left unmatched: 8. The DNA for the CDR3 is TGTGCCAGCAGCAGACCGGGACAGATCTACGAGCAGTACTTC. Translated: CASSRPGQIYEQYF.

This clonotype was observed at least ten times. This chain joins TRBV29-1 and TRBJ2-7; D assignment may be TRBD1 or TRBD2 (5 bases each). The CDR3 totals 21 residues. The V end lost 3 bases, the J end lost 3 bases, and 36 bases lay between the germline ends. Germline lookup yields CDR1 SQVTM and CDR2 ANQGSEA. As DNA, the CDR3 is TGCAGCGTTGAGAAACGCGGAACCTGGGACCAGATTCGGGACGATGACTACGAGCAGTACTTC. It translates to CSVEKRGTWDQIRDDDYEQYF.

The sample holds many counts of this clonotype. The chain uses TRBV4-1 and TRBJ2-7; D is uncertain. The CDR3 consists of 15 residues. V was pared by 0 bases and J by 2 bases, with 11 bases between. Germline assignment: CDR1 MGHRA and CDR2 YSYEKL. The CDR3 reads CASSQEVYGAYEQYF. CDR3 bases: TGCGCCAGCAGCCAAGAAGTTTATGGGGCCTACGAGCAGTACTTC.

This clonotype was seen repeatedly, ten times or more. V is TRBV6-5 and J is TRBJ1-3; no clear D. In germline, CDR1 is MNHEY, CDR2 SVGAGI. The CDR3 consists of 16 residues. The V and J ends lost 1 base and 0 bases respectively, with 10 bases between them. The CDR3 DNA reads TGTGCCAGCAGTTACTTGACGCCTCTCTCTGGAAACACCATATATTTT. Amino acids: CASSYLTPLSGNTIYF.